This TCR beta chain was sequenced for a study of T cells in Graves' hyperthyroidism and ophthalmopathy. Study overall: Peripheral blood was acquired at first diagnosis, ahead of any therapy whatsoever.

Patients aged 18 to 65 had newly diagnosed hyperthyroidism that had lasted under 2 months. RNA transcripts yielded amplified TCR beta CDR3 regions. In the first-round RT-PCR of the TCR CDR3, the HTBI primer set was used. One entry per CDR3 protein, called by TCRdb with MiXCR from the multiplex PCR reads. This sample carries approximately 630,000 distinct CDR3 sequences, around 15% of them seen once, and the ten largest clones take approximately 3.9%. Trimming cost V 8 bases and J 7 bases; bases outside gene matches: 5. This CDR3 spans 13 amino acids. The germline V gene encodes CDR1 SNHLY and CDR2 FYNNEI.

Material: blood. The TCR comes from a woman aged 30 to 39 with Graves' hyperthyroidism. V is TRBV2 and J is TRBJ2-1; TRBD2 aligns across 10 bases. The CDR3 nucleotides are TGTGCCAGCTCAAAGACTAGCGGGAATGAGCAGTTCTTC. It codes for CASSKTSGNEQFF.